This TCR beta chain came from a study of blood T cell repertoires in COVID-19. Only in-frame clones appear in the TCRdb table, and some are missing; sequencing was by immunoSEQ multiplex PCR. The data show about 43,000 clones, roughly nine tenths seen once. The germline V gene encodes CDR1 SGHAT and CDR2 FQNNGV. The length of the CDR3 is 15 residues. V trimming: 4 bases; J trimming: 4 bases; junction bases outside the gene matches: 6. The sequenced material came from peripheral blood. The chain employs TRBV11-2 and TRBJ2-3; 9 bases match TRBD2. The receptor's source is a woman of 80 years or more with active COVID-19. The CDR3 nucleotides are TGTGCCAGCAGCTCCTCTAGCGGGGAAGCAGATACGCAGTATTTT. Protein: CASSSSSGEADTQYF.